The present T cell receptor beta chain was sequenced within a study of T cell responses to AZD1222 COVID-19 vaccine. Study conclusions and caveats: Sampled repertoires all dated from after the peak T cell response.

With regard to this clone: Its antigen is undetermined.

Measured with immunoSEQ multiplex PCR; TCRdb has only the in-frame clones, and not every one. The repertoire holds fewer than 130,000 clones, just under 95% seen once, with 2.5% in the top ten. The TCR sequence derives from an adult who received the AZD1222 COVID-19 vaccine. The specimen comprised peripheral blood, sampled 28 days after the second AZD1222 dose.

The CDR3 DNA reads as TGTGCCAGCAGCGCGGGGCAGGGGGGATCTCAGCCCCAGCATTTT. Its translation is CASSAGQGGSQPQHF. The chain recombines TRBV7-9 with TRBJ1-5; 7 nucleotides match TRBD1. The CDR3 consists of 15 residues. Germline lookup yields CDR1 SEHNR and CDR2 FQNEAQ (reference sequence). V lost 5 bases and J lost 6; bases outside the gene matches: 10.